These 11 T cell receptor beta chains were all obtained from the same sample, sequenced in a study of blood T cell repertoires in COVID-19. Assay used: immunoSEQ multiplex PCR; TCRdb lists only in-frame clones, some missing. The sample has approximately 300,000 clones; approximately 89% are singletons. Sequencing input: PBMCs or T cells enriched from blood (not recorded which). Receptors were obtained from a woman aged 18-29 years who had recovered from COVID-19.

CDR3 protein: CASSYYRESHNEQFF. Written as DNA, the CDR3 is TGTGCCAGCAGTTACTACAGGGAGTCCCACAATGAGCAGTTCTTC. The V and J genes are TRBV6-2 or TRBV6-3 and TRBJ2-1; D may be TRBD1 (6 bases). The CDR3 extends over 15 amino acids. V was clipped by 1 base and J by 5 bases, with 12 bases between them. Looked up from germline, CDR1 is MNHEY and CDR2 is SVGEGT.

The rearrangement links TRBV7-2 to TRBJ1-5, with D uncertain. Germline V lookup: CDR1 SGHTA, CDR2 FQGNSA. The germline V and J ends were trimmed by 5 bases and 5 bases, with 16 bases remaining between them. This CDR3 has 15 residues. Written as DNA, the CDR3 is TGTGCCAGCAGCCCTGGCCTAGGCGGCGATCAGCCCCAGCATTTT. Protein sequence: CASSPGLGGDQPQHF.

The chain uses TRBV7-2 and TRBJ1-5; D might be TRBD1 (6 bases). Germline-derived CDR1 and CDR2 are SGHTA and FQGNSA. V lost 1 base, J lost 6 bases, and 10 bases lay in between. This CDR3 contains 14 residues. The CDR3 DNA follows: TGTGCCAGCAGCTTAGACAGGGAAGGTCAGCCCCAGCATTTT. Translation gives CASSLDREGQPQHF.

The chain recombines TRBV10-2 with TRBJ2-1; perhaps TRBD2 as D (7 bases). The CDR3 has 16 amino acids. V dropped 6 bases and J dropped 3 bases, with 18 bases sitting between them. Germline V gives CDR1 WSHSY, CDR2 SAAADI. CDR3: CASSPSSGGGYNEQFF. The DNA of the CDR3 is TGCGCCAGCAGCCCGTCTAGCGGAGGGGGCTACAATGAGCAGTTCTTC.

This chain joins TRBV4-2 and TRBJ2-1; 10 bases map to TRBD2. Germline assignment: CDR1 LGHNA and CDR2 YNFKEQ. The CDR3 has 15 residues. The ends lost 4 bases at V and 8 bases at J; junction bases unmatched: 8. The CDR3, as DNA: TGTGCCAGCAGCCCCCTAGCGGGAGTTTTCGATGAGCAGTTCTTC. It specifies CASSPLAGVFDEQFF.

The rearrangement links TRBV5-1 to TRBJ2-2; D is perhaps TRBD1 (5 bases). The CDR3 covers 16 residues. CDR1 is SGHRS, CDR2 YFSETQ, per germline. V lost 4 bases to trimming and J lost 0 bases, with 13 bases between them. The CDR3 DNA reads TGCGCCAGCAGCCGTCACAGGAGCGCGAACACCGGGGAGCTGTTTTTT. Protein sequence: CASSRHRSANTGELFF.

The chain is built from TRBV7-2 and TRBJ1-2; D not certain. This CDR3 region has 13 residues. Trimming shortened V by 1 base and J by 9 bases, and 12 bases separated the two germline ends. Germline lookup yields CDR1 SGHTA and CDR2 FQGNSA. The CDR3 is CASSLVVAHRYTF. CDR3 nucleotide sequence: TGTGCCAGCAGCTTAGTTGTGGCCCACCGCTACACCTTC.

The chain joins TRBV6-2 or TRBV6-3 to TRBJ1-5, with D possibly being TRBD1 (5 bases). V was clipped by 2 bases and J by 5 bases, with 10 bases between them. CDR1 and CDR2 (germline): MNHEY, SVGEGT. This CDR3 is 14 amino acids long. CDR3: CASSYGGSDQPQHF. The CDR3 DNA reads as TGTGCCAGCAGTTACGGGGGGTCTGATCAGCCCCAGCATTTT.

This chain connects TRBV11-2 to TRBJ2-2, with 7 bases matching TRBD1. This CDR3 comprises 14 residues. From germline, CDR1 is SGHAT and CDR2 FQNNGV. J was trimmed by 8 bases and V by 7 bases; bases with no gene match: 10. CDR3 loop: CASTSYRGLGELFF. Written as DNA, the CDR3 is TGTGCCAGCACAAGCTACAGGGGCCTGGGGGAGCTGTTTTTT.

This clone was counted between two and nine times. V usage is TRBV4-3 and J usage is TRBJ1-1; D is perhaps TRBD1 (5 bases). V was trimmed by 6 bases and J by 4 bases, leaving 15 bases between them. The CDR3 is 14 residues long. Germline V gene sequence: CDR1 LGHNA, CDR2 YSLEER. Here the CDR3 DNA reads TGCGCCAGCAGGCAGGGTCAGGAAAGCACTGAAGCTTTCTTT. This encodes CASRQGQESTEAFF.

The chain carries TRBV30 and TRBJ2-2, with 9 positions matching TRBD1. Germline assignment: CDR1 GTSNPN and CDR2 SVGIG (reference sequence). The CDR3 loop spans 14 amino acids. Germline trimming cut 3 bases from V and 7 bases from J; bases unmatched to any gene: 6. The CDR3 loop reads CAWRQGALIGELFF. For the CDR3, the DNA is TGTGCCTGGAGACAGGGGGCTTTGATCGGGGAGCTGTTTTTT.